A single sample gave rise to the 29 T cell receptor beta chains below, sequenced in a study of shared clonotypes between healthy human individuals. Profiled with immunoSEQ multiplex PCR; TCRdb holds only in-frame clones, not every one. Of 600,000 to 800,000 clones in the sample, approximately 72% are singletons; the top ten hold under 2%. The sample taken for sequencing was memory CD4+ T cells sorted from blood. The subset denotes: CD45RA-negative fraction. These receptor sequences come from a woman aged 30 to 39 in good health.

CDR3 amino acids: CASSASSGTSEADTQYF. In nucleotides, the CDR3 is TGTGCCAGTAGTGCCTCCTCCGGGACTAGCGAGGCAGATACGCAGTATTTT. The chain employs TRBV19 and TRBJ2-3, with 10 bases lining up with TRBD2. The CDR3 covers 17 residues. J was trimmed by 4 bases and V by 5 bases; bases with no gene match: 12. Looked up from germline, CDR1 is LNHDA and CDR2 is SQIVND (reference sequence).

Only one count was recorded for this clone. The chain links TRBV5-1 to TRBJ2-7; unclear D gene. The CDR3 loop spans 13 amino acids. V was pared by 1 base and J by 3 bases, with 8 bases between. Germline CDR1 reads SGHRS; CDR2 reads YFSETQ. CDR3: CASSLQAHYEQYF. The CDR3, as DNA: TGCGCCAGCAGCTTGCAGGCGCACTACGAGCAGTACTTC.

This clone came up many times. The rearrangement joins TRBV7-9 to TRBJ2-7; TRBD2 aligns across 13 bases. With 5 bases clipped from V and 10 bases from J, the junction kept 8 bases outside the gene matches. CDR3 length: 14 amino acids. The V gene's germline CDR1 is SEHNR and CDR2 FQNEAQ (reference sequence). The CDR3 DNA sequence: TGTGCCAGCAGCGGAGAAGGACTAGCGGGAGTTCAGTACTTC. This gives the protein CASSGEGLAGVQYF.

This chain joins TRBV2 and TRBJ1-4, with D tentatively TRBD1 (5 bases). With 6 bases removed from V and 4 bases from J, the gap between germline ends came to 12 bases. This CDR3 region has 14 residues. CDR1 is SNHLY, CDR2 FYNNEI, per germline. CDR3 sequence: CASSRDRFNEKLFF. For the CDR3, the DNA is TGTGCCAGCAGCCGGGACCGATTTAATGAAAAACTGTTTTTT.

The sample holds a few counts of this clone. This chain connects TRBV18 to TRBJ1-4, with TRBD1 as a possible D gene (5 bases). The CDR3 sequence is 15 residues long. The V end was cut by 6 bases, the J end by 7 bases, with 18 bases between. Germline V gives CDR1 KGHSH, CDR2 LQKENI. The CDR3 spells CASSITGNQGEKLFF. The CDR3 DNA follows: TGTGCCAGCTCTATTACAGGAAATCAAGGTGAAAAACTGTTTTTT.

The J gene is TRBJ1-1, the V gene TRBV10-3; no reliable D call. This CDR3 region has 13 residues. The germline gives CDR1 ENHRY, CDR2 SYGVKD. The V gene lost 6 bases and the J gene lost 3 bases, with 11 bases spanning the gap. CDR3 DNA: TGTGCCATCAGCTCCCAGACCCACACTGAAGCTTTCTTT. Amino acids: CAISSQTHTEAFF.

This clone occurred a few times. This chain links TRBV5-6 with TRBJ1-5, with D hard to call. The germline V gene has CDR1 SGHDT and CDR2 YYEEEE. This CDR3 has 14 amino acids. V shed 0 bases and J shed 4 bases, with 8 bases lying between them. This CDR3 reads CASSLGRTNQPQHF. The CDR3 bases are TGTGCCAGCAGCTTGGGACGGACTAATCAGCCCCAGCATTTT.

The chain joins TRBV25-1 to TRBJ2-4, with 8 bases identical to TRBD2. The germline V gene encodes CDR1 MGHDK and CDR2 SYGVNS. Unmatched junction bases numbered 9, after V lost 8 bases and J lost 9 bases. This CDR3 is built from 13 residues. CDR3 sequence (DNA): TGTGCCAGCGAAACCAGCGGGAGAGCCATTCAGTACTTC. Its protein product is CASETSGRAIQYF.

V is TRBV9 and J is TRBJ2-3; D gene ambiguous. V lost 3 bases and J lost 2, with 10 bases in between. CDR3 size: 14 residues. Germline V gene lookup returns CDR1 SGDLS and CDR2 YYNGEE. CDR3 sequence (DNA): TGTGCCAGCAGCGAAAGGACGGCCACAGATACGCAGTATTTT. It specifies CASSERTATDTQYF.

This clone was counted once. V and J are TRBV29-1 and TRBJ2-1; 9 bases are shared with TRBD2. J lost 13 bases, V lost 6 bases, and 19 bases had no gene match. In germline, CDR1 is SQVTM, CDR2 ANQGSEA. CDR3 length: 15 amino acids. The CDR3 region has the DNA TGCAGCGTCCCCCCCGTAGCGGGAGTATATGAGCGTCAGTTCTTC. This translates into CSVPPVAGVYERQFF.

The chain has TRBV5-1 and TRBJ2-1; 9 bases align to TRBD2. The V and J ends lost 1 base and 5 bases, in that order; junction bases with no gene match: 13. There are 18 residues in the CDR3. CDR1 and CDR2 from the germline V gene are SGHRS and YFSETQ. The CDR3 DNA reads as TGCGCCAGCAGCTTGAGGGCGGGAGGGCCTGGAGAGCACAATGAGCAGTTCTTC. It yields the protein CASSLRAGGPGEHNEQFF.

The CDR3 coding sequence is TGTGCCAGCAGCCAAGACAGGGGGCTCTATGAGCAGTTCTTC. Translated, it gives CASSQDRGLYEQFF. The chain is built from TRBV4-2 and TRBJ2-1; 8 bases align to TRBD1. There are 14 residues in the CDR3. V trimming: 0 bases; J trimming: 8 bases; junction bases outside the gene matches: 3. CDR1 is LGHNA, CDR2 YNFKEQ, per germline.

The CDR3 spells CASSSHRDSGNTIYF. The CDR3 region has the DNA TGTGCCAGCAGTTCCCACAGGGACTCTGGAAACACCATATATTTT. The chain is built from TRBV27 and TRBJ1-3, with D possibly TRBD1 on 6 matching bases. V shed 4 bases and J shed 0 bases, with 10 bases lying between them. The CDR3 extends over 15 amino acids. Germline CDR1 MNHEY, CDR2 SMNVEV (reference sequence).

The chain combines TRBV5-6 with TRBJ2-7; 11 bases map to TRBD2. Germline values: CDR1 SGHDT, CDR2 YYEEEE. This CDR3 comprises 17 residues. V was clipped by 4 bases and J by 1 base; unmatched bases: 10. Here the CDR3 reads CASSPRLAGYLSYEQYF. Written as DNA, the CDR3 is TGTGCCAGCAGCCCTAGACTAGCGGGATACCTTTCCTACGAGCAGTACTTC.

V usage is TRBV7-9 and J usage is TRBJ2-5; 10 nucleotides match TRBD1. The J call is in doubt because the DNA end fits TRBJ2-7 better. The CDR3 sequence is 14 residues long. CDR1 and CDR2 (germline): SEHNR, FQNEAQ (reference sequence). CDR3: CASSPRDRGYEQYF. CDR3 nucleotides: TGTGCCAGCAGCCCCCGGGACAGGGGTTACGAGCAGTACTTC.

The V and J genes are TRBV25-1 and TRBJ1-5, with 7 bases that match TRBD1. Germline CDR1 is MGHDK and CDR2 is SYGVNS. J gave up 0 bases and V 0 bases, and 8 bases lay outside the gene matches. This CDR3 spans 18 amino acids. The CDR3 loop reads CASSEYDATGTSNQPQHF. The CDR3 DNA follows: TGTGCCAGCAGTGAATACGATGCGACAGGGACTAGCAATCAGCCCCAGCATTTT.

This clone showed up just a few times. The chain employs TRBV7-6 and TRBJ2-1; D is possibly TRBD2 (7 bases). Germline V CDR1 and CDR2: SGHVS, FNYEAQ. The CDR3 length is 15 residues. V was shortened by 4 bases and J by 2 bases, with 12 bases between the two germline ends. Here the CDR3 reads CASSYLGGAYNEQFF. CDR3 DNA: TGTGCCAGCAGCTACCTAGGGGGGGCCTACAATGAGCAGTTCTTC.

This chain uses TRBV7-7 with TRBJ2-2; 9 bases are a match to TRBD1. The V gene end was trimmed by 8 bases and the J gene end by 5 bases; junction bases not matched to a gene: 15. The length of the CDR3 is 17 residues. Germline CDR1 is SSHAT and CDR2 is FNYEAQ (reference sequence). CDR3 bases: TGTGCCAGCTCTCCTTTCTGGACAGGGGTGCGGACCGGGGAGCTGTTTTTT. Amino acids: CASSPFWTGVRTGELFF.

The rearrangement links TRBV10-3 to TRBJ2-3, with 10 bases aligning to TRBD2. Germline V gene data show CDR1 as ENHRY and CDR2 as SYGVKD. The CDR3 consists of 16 residues. With 6 bases clipped from V and 7 bases from J, the junction kept 13 bases outside the gene matches. CDR3 sequence: CAISDITSGITYTQYF. The CDR3 DNA reads as TGTGCCATCAGCGATATAACTAGCGGGATTACCTATACGCAGTATTTT.

V is TRBV19 and J is TRBJ2-1, with 12 bases aligning to TRBD2. CDR1 and CDR2 from the germline V gene are LNHDA and SQIVND (reference sequence). Losses at the gene ends were 10 bases for V and 0 bases for J; bases not matched to a gene: 4. CDR3 length: 15 residues. In nucleotides, the CDR3 is TGTGCCACGAGGACTAGCGGGAACTCCTACAATGAGCAGTTCTTC. Protein: CATRTSGNSYNEQFF.

The rearrangement joins TRBV5-1 to TRBJ2-1; 7 bases map to TRBD1. Germline CDR1 SGHRS, CDR2 YFSETQ. V lost 4 bases to trimming and J lost 7 bases; unmatched junction nucleotides: 11. This CDR3 contains 15 residues. The CDR3 spells CASSPGTAAANEQFF. DNA for the CDR3: TGCGCCAGCAGCCCAGGGACAGCCGCTGCGAATGAGCAGTTCTTC.

With regard to this clone: This sample also contains other DNA sequences that code for the same CDR3. The chain recombines TRBV9 with TRBJ2-2, with TRBD2 identical over 7 bases. V gave up 0 bases and J gave up 0 bases; unmatched junction bases: 2. Per the germline V gene, CDR1 is SGDLS and CDR2 is YYNGEE. The CDR3 is made up of 16 amino acids. In nucleotides, the CDR3 is TGTGCCAGCAGCGTAGTCAGCGGGACGAACACCGGGGAGCTGTTTTTT. Residues: CASSVVSGTNTGELFF.

V usage is TRBV5-1 and J usage is TRBJ2-1; 8 nucleotides agree with TRBD2. This CDR3 has 15 amino acids. V shed 2 bases, J shed 7 bases, and the junction held 8 bases outside the gene matches. Germline lookup yields CDR1 SGHRS and CDR2 YFSETQ. The DNA for the CDR3 is TGCGCCAGCAGCTTAACGGGAGGGCCGCGGAATGAGCAGTTCTTC. This translates into CASSLTGGPRNEQFF.

This clone was detected only once. The chain uses TRBV6-5 and TRBJ1-3; D not certain. The CDR3 loop spans 16 amino acids. Looked up from germline, CDR1 is MNHEY and CDR2 is SVGAGI. V lost 0 bases and J lost 1, with 10 bases in between. The CDR3 reads CASSYSESGSGNTIYF. DNA for the CDR3: TGTGCCAGCAGTTACTCTGAATCGGGATCTGGAAACACCATATATTTT.

The chain is built from TRBV5-1 and TRBJ2-7, with 9 bases that match TRBD1. V trimming: 3 bases; J trimming: 3 bases; junction bases outside the gene matches: 7. The germline V gene has CDR1 SGHRS and CDR2 YFSETQ. The CDR3 has 15 amino acids. Here the CDR3 DNA reads TGCGCCAGCAGCTGGGCCCCGGGACAGGGCTACGAGCAGTACTTC. It is translated as CASSWAPGQGYEQYF.

The chain is built from TRBV5-6 and TRBJ1-3; the D is unclear. Trimming left V 0 bases short and J 4 bases short, with 5 bases between. There are 13 residues in the CDR3. The germline V gene has CDR1 SGHDT and CDR2 YYEEEE. The CDR3 DNA is TGTGCCAGCAGCTTGGTTGAAGGAAACACCATATATTTT. The encoded protein is CASSLVEGNTIYF.

A few counts support this clone. This sequence joins TRBV28 and TRBJ2-4; D perhaps matches TRBD1 (7 bases). The CDR3 consists of 16 residues. The ends were cut back, 9 bases at V and 1 base at J, with 19 bases in the middle. In germline, CDR1 is MDHEN, CDR2 SYDVKM. The CDR3 is CASQGGGGIAKNIQYF. The CDR3 DNA reads TGTGCCAGTCAAGGAGGAGGGGGCATTGCCAAAAACATTCAGTACTTC.

The rearrangement joins TRBV27 to TRBJ1-5; D remains ambiguous. CDR1 MNHEY and CDR2 SMNVEV come from the germline V gene (reference sequence). V lost 3 bases and J lost 4, with 19 bases in between. This CDR3 contains 17 residues. The CDR3 here is CASSLIPANTGNQPQHF. The CDR3 coding sequence is TGTGCCAGCAGTTTGATCCCGGCTAACACGGGAAATCAGCCCCAGCATTTT.

This clone was recorded a few times. The chain couples TRBV6-5 to TRBJ1-1; 7 bases fit TRBD1. Trimming removed 8 bases from V and 3 bases from J; junction bases left unmatched: 9. The CDR3 runs 14 residues. Germline V CDR1 and CDR2: MNHEY, SVGAGI. In DNA, the CDR3 is TGTGCCAGCTTAGACCGGGACAGTTACACTGAAGCTTTCTTT. Protein product: CASLDRDSYTEAFF.